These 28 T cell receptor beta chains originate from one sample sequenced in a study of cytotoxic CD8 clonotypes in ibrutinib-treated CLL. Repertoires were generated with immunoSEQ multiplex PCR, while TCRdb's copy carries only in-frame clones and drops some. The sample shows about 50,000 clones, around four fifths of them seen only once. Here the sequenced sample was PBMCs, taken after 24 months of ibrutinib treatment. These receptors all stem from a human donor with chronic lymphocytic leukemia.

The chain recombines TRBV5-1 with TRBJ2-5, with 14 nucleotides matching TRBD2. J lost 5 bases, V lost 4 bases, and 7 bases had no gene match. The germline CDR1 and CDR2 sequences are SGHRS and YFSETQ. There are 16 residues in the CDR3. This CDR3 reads CASSPRTSGRQETQYF. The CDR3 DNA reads TGCGCCAGCAGCCCAAGGACTAGCGGGAGGCAGGAGACCCAGTACTTC. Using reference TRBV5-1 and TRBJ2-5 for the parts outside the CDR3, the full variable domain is KAGVTQTPRYLIKTRGQQVTLSCSPISGHRSVSWYQQTPGQGLQFLFEYFSETQRNKGNFPGRFSGRQFSNSRSEMNVSTLELGDSALYLCASSPRTSGRQETQYFGPGTRLLVL.

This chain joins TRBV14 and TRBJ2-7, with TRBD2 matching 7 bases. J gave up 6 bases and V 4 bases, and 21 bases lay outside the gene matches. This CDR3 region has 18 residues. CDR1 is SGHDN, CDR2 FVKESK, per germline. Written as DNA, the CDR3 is TGTGCCAGCAGCCCCACTTTTATCCTAGGACTAGATTCCCCCGAGCAGTACTTC. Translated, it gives CASSPTFILGLDSPEQYF.

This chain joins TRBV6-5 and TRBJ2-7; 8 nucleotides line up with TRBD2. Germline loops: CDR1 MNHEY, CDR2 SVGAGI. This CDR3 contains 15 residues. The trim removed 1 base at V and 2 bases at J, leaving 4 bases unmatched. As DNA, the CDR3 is TGTGCCAGCAGTTACTGGCGGGAGGCCCCCTACGAGCAGTACTTC. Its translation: CASSYWREAPYEQYF.

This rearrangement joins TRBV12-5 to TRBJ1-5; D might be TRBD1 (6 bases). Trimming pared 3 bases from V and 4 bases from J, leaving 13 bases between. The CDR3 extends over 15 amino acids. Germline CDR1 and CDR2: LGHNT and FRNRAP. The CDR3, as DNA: TGTGCTAGTGGTTTATACAGGGACTCTAATCAGCCCCAGCATTTT. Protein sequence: CASGLYRDSNQPQHF.

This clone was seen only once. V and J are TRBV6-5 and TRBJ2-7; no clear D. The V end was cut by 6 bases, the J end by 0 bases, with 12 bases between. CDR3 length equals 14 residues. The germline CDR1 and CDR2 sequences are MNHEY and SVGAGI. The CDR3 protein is CASRPRMGSYEQYF. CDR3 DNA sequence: TGTGCCAGCAGGCCCCGCATGGGCTCCTACGAGCAGTACTTC.

The CDR3 nucleotides read TGTGCCAGCAGCTATACCGGGACAGGGCAAGAGACCCAGTACTTC. Amino acid sequence: CASSYTGTGQETQYF. The rearrangement uses TRBV11-2 and TRBJ2-5, with 9 bases matching TRBD1. The germline gives CDR1 SGHAT, CDR2 FQNNGV. J was trimmed by 2 bases and V by 4 bases; bases with no gene match: 5. The CDR3 is made up of 15 amino acids.

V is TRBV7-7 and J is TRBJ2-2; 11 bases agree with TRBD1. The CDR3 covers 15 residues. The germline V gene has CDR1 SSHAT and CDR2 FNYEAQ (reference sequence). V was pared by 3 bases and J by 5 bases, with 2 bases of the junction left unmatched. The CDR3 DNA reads TGTGCCAGCAGCTTTGGGACAGGGGGGACCGGGGAGCTGTTTTTT. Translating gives CASSFGTGGTGELFF. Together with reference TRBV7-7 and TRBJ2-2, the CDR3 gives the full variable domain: GAGVSQSPRYKVTKRGQDVTLRCDPISSHATLYWYQQALGQGPEFLTYFNYEAQPDKSGLPSDRFSAERPEGSISTLTIQRTEQRDSAMYRCASSFGTGGTGELFFGEGSRLTVL.

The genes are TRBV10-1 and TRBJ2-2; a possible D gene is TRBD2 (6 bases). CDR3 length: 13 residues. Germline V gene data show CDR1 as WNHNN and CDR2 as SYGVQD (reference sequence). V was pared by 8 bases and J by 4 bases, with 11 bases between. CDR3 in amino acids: CASGIAATGELFF. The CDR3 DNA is TGCGCCAGCGGGATAGCGGCCACCGGGGAGCTGTTTTTT.

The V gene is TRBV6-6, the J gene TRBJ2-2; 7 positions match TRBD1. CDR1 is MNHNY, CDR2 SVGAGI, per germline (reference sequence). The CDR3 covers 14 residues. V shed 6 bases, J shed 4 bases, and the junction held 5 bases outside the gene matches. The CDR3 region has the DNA TGTGCCAGCAGCCCCGGGACAGCCACCGGGGAGCTGTTTTTT. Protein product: CASSPGTATGELFF.

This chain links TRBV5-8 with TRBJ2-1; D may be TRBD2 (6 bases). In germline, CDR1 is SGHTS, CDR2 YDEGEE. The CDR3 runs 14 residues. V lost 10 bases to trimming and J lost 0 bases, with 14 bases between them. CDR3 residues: CAGGRASSYNEQFF. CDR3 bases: TGTGCCGGAGGGCGGGCAAGCTCCTACAATGAGCAGTTCTTC.

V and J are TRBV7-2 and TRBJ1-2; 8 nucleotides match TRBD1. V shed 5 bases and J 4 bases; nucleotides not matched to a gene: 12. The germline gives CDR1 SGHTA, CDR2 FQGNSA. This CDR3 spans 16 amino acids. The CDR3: CASSVQGGFVGYGYTF. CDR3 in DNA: TGTGCCAGCAGCGTACAGGGGGGTTTTGTTGGCTATGGCTACACCTTC.

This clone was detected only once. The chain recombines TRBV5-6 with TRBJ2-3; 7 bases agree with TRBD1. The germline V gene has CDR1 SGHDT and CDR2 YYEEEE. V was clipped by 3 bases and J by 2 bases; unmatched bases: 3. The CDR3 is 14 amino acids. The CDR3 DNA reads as TGTGCCAGCAGCTGGACAGGATTCACAGATACGCAGTATTTT. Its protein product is CASSWTGFTDTQYF.

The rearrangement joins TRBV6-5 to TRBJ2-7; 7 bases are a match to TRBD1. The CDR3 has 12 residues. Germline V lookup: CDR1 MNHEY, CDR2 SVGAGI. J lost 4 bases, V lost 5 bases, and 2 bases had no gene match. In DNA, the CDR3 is TGTGCCAGCAGTACGACAGGGTACGAGCAGTACTTC. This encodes CASSTTGYEQYF.

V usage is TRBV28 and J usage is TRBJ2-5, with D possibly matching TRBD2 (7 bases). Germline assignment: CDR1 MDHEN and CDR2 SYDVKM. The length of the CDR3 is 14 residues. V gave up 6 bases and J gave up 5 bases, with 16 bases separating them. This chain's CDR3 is CASRRGGAKETQYF. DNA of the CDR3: TGTGCCAGCAGAAGGGGGGGGGCTAAGGAGACCCAGTACTTC. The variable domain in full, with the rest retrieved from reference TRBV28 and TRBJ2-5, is DVKVTQSSRYLVKRTGEKVFLECVQDMDHENMFWYRQDPGLGLRLIYFSYDVKMKEKGDIPEGYSVSREKKERFSLILESASTNQTSMYLCASRRGGAKETQYFGPGTRLLVL.

The CDR3 region has the DNA TGTGCCAGTAGTGTAGGAGCGGCGGGAGCTAATGAAAAACTGTTTTTT. Amino acids: CASSVGAAGANEKLFF. The chain uses TRBV19 and TRBJ1-4; D gene ambiguous. Germline V gives CDR1 LNHDA, CDR2 SQIVND (reference sequence). Trimming left V 5 bases short and J 3 bases short, with 16 bases between. The length of the CDR3 is 16 residues.

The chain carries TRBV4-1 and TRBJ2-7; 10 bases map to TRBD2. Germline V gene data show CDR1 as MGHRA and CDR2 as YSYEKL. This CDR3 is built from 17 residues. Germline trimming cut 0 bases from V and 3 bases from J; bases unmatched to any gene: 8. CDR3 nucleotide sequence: TGCGCCAGCAGCCAAGATCCCCTCCTAGCGGGAGACTACGAGCAGTACTTC. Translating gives CASSQDPLLAGDYEQYF.

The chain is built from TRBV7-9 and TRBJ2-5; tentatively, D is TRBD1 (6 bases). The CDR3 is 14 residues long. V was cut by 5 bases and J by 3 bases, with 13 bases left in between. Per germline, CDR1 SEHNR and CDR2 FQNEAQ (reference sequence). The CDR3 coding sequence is TGTGCCAGCAGCCCTACAGGGTTTAAAGAGACCCAGTACTTC. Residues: CASSPTGFKETQYF.

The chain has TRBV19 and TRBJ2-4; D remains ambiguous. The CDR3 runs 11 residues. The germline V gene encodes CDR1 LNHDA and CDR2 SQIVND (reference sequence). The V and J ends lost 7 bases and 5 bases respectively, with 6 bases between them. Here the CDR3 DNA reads TGTGCCAGTAATAAGGAAAACATTCAGTACTTC. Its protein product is CASNKENIQYF.

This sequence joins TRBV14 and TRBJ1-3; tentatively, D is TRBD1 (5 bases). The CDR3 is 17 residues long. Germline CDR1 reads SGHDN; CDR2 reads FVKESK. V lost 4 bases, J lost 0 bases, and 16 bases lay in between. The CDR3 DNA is TGTGCCAGCAGCCTGCTATCGGGACGCCTCTCTGGAAACACCATATATTTT. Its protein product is CASSLLSGRLSGNTIYF.

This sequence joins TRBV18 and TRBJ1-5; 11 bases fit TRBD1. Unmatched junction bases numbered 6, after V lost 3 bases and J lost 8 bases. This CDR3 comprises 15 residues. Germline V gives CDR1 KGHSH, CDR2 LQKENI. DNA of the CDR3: TGTGCCAGCTCACCCGGGACAGGGGGATCAAAGCCCCAGCATTTT. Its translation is CASSPGTGGSKPQHF.

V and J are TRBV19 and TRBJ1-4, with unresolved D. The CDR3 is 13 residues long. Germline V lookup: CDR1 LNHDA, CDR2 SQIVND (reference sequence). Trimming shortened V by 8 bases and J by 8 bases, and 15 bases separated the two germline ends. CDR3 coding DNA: TGTGCCAGTCAAAGTCGAATTGAGGAAAAACTGTTTTTT. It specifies CASQSRIEEKLFF.

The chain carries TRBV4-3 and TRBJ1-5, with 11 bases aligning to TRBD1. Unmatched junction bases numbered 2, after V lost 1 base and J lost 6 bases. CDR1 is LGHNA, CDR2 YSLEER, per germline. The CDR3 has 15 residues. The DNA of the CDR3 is TGCGCCAGCAGCCAAGGGACAGGGGGCAGTCAGCCCCAGCATTTT. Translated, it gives CASSQGTGGSQPQHF.

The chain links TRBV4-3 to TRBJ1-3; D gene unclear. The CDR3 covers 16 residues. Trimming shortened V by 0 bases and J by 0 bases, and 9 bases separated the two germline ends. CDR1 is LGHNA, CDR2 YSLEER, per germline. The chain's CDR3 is CASSQDTGSSGNTIYF. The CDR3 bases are TGCGCCAGCAGCCAAGATACGGGGTCCTCTGGAAACACCATATATTTT.

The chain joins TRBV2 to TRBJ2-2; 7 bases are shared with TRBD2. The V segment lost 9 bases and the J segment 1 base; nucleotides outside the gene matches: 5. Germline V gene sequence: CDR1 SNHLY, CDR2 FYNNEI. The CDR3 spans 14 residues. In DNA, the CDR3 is TGTGCCAGTGTCCTAGCGGAGAACACCGGGGAGCTGTTTTTT. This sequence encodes CASVLAENTGELFF.

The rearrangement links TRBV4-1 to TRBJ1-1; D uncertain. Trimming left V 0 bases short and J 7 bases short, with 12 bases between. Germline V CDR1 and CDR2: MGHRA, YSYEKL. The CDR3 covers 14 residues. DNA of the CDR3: TGCGCCAGCAGCCAAGATCTACGGCTAGATGAAGCTTTCTTT. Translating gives CASSQDLRLDEAFF.

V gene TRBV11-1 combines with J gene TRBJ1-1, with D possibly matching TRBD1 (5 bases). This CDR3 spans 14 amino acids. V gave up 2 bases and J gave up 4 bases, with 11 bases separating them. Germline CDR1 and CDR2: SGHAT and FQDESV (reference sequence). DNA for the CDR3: TGTGCCAGCAGCTTAAATGCGGGGGTCACTGAAGCTTTCTTT. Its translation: CASSLNAGVTEAFF.

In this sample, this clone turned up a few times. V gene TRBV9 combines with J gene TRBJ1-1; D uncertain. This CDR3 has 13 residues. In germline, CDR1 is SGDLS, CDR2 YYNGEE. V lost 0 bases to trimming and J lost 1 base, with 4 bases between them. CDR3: CASSVARNTEAFF. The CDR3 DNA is TGTGCCAGCAGCGTAGCCAGGAACACTGAAGCTTTCTTT. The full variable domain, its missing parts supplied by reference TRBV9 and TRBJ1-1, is DSGVTQTPKHLITATGQRVTLRCSPRSGDLSVYWYQQSLDQGLQFLIQYYNGEERAKGNILERFSAQQFPDLHSELNLSSLELGDSALYFCASSVARNTEAFFGQGTRLTVV.

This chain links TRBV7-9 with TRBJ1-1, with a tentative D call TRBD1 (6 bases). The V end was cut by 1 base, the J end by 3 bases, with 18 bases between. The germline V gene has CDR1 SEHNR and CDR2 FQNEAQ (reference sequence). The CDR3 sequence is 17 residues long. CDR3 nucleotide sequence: TGTGCCAGCAGCTTAGAAGGACCTAGCAGGGGAGACACTGAAGCTTTCTTT. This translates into CASSLEGPSRGDTEAFF.